The rows below give T cell receptor beta chains drawn from one sample of a study of T cells in Graves' hyperthyroidism and ophthalmopathy. TCRdb independently ran MiXCR on the multiplex PCR reads; one entry per CDR3 protein. The sample shows under 400,000 distinct CDR3 sequences, approximately 16% of them seen only once. Specimen: blood. Receptors originate from a man aged 25-45 years with Graves' hyperthyroidism. Each CDR3 is given with its conserved first and last residue. D genes are given only for firm matches. Clone size is not always given. Where it is, it says once, few, many or a class for expanded clones.

clone_size	v_call	d_call	j_call	cdr3_nt	cdr3_aa
many	TRBV2	TRBD2	TRBJ2-3	TGTGCCAGCACTTCCGGGACTAGCGGGGTCTCTAGCACAGATACGCAGTATTTT	CASTSGTSGVSSTDTQYF
few	TRBV6-2/TRBV6-3	TRBD2	TRBJ2-7	TGTGCCACTACTAGCGGGAGACACGAGCAGTACTTC	CATTSGRHEQYF
many	TRBV18	.	TRBJ2-3	TGTGCCAGCTCGCCGAGGGACCAACGTACCACAGATACGCAGTATTTT	CASSPRDQRTTDTQYF
.	TRBV12-5	TRBD2	TRBJ2-3	TGTGCTAGTGGTTTTAAACAGCCGGGACTAGCGGAAGAGGTGACAGATACGCAGTATTTT	CASGFKQPGLAEEVTDTQYF
few	TRBV20-1	.	TRBJ2-7	TGCAGTGCTATGACCCGGACCGCCTTGGGCGAGCAGTACTTC	CSAMTRTALGEQYF
many	TRBV27	.	TRBJ2-1	TGTGCCAGCAGTTCCACGCCCTACAATGAGCAGTTCTTC	CASSSTPYNEQFF
many	TRBV3-1	TRBD1	TRBJ1-1	TGTGCCAGCAGCCAACTCGGGACAGGGGGCCAAGCTTTCTTT	CASSQLGTGGQAFF
once	TRBV7-9	.	TRBJ2-6	TGTGCCAGCAGCGACACGCGCTCTGGGGCCAACGTCCTGACTTTC	CASSDTRSGANVLTF
.	TRBV3-1	.	TRBJ2-1	TGTGCCAGCAGCTTCGCCCTACCAGATGTTGAGCAGTTCTTC	CASSFALPDVEQFF
few	TRBV5-4	.	TRBJ2-3	TGTGCCAGCAGCTTGGAAGTGTACACAGATACGCAGTATTTT	CASSLEVYTDTQYF